The rows below give T cell receptor beta chains drawn from one sample of a study of PD-L1 blockade in urothelial cancer. Measured with immunoSEQ multiplex PCR; TCRdb has only the in-frame clones, and not every one. The sample includes 35,000 to 45,000 clones, about 89% of them seen just once. The sample here was PBMCs, taken around atezolizumab (anti-PD-L1) treatment. The receptors come from a man aged 70 or older with urothelial cancer. Both conserved end residues are part of each CDR3. Fields, in order: D gene, clone size, J gene, V gene, CDR3 DNA, CDR3 protein. The D gene is left open where the match is weak. Size is omitted from some rows. Given values are once, few, many or a class for expanded clones.

d_gene: -; abundance: -; j_gene: TRBJ1-1; v_gene: TRBV19; CDR3nt: TGTGCCAGTAGTATAGTGAGGTACACTGAAGCTTTCTTT; CDR3aa: CASSIVRYTEAFF
d_gene: TRBD1; abundance: -; j_gene: TRBJ2-5; v_gene: TRBV7-9; CDR3nt: TGTGCCAGCAGCTTAGGGACAGGGAAGGAGACCCAGTACTTC; CDR3aa: CASSLGTGKETQYF
d_gene: -; abundance: -; j_gene: TRBJ1-6; v_gene: TRBV9; CDR3nt: TGTGCCAGCAGCGTAGAGGGTCGGGGAGGGTCACCCCTCCACTTT; CDR3aa: CASSVEGRGGSPLHF
d_gene: TRBD2; abundance: few; j_gene: TRBJ2-7; v_gene: TRBV19; CDR3nt: TGTGCCAGTAGTATTACTAGCGGGAAATACGAGCAGTACTTC; CDR3aa: CASSITSGKYEQYF
d_gene: TRBD2; abundance: -; j_gene: TRBJ2-7; v_gene: TRBV11-2; CDR3nt: TGTGCCAGCAGCTCGGGGGTGGGGACTAGCGGGAGCGGGGGCGAGCAGTACTTC; CDR3aa: CASSSGVGTSGSGGEQYF
d_gene: -; abundance: -; j_gene: TRBJ2-3; v_gene: TRBV2; CDR3nt: TGTGCCAGCGGCGGGGGAGGGGGGGGCACAGATACGCAGTATTTT; CDR3aa: CASGGGGGGTDTQYF
d_gene: -; abundance: -; j_gene: TRBJ2-3; v_gene: TRBV5-8; CDR3nt: TGTGCCAGCAGCTCAAGACAGACAAGCACAGATACGCAGTATTTT; CDR3aa: CASSSRQTSTDTQYF
d_gene: -; abundance: -; j_gene: TRBJ2-2; v_gene: TRBV6-4; CDR3nt: TGTGCCAGCAGTGACTCTGGGCCCACCGGGGAGCTGTTTTTT; CDR3aa: CASSDSGPTGELFF
d_gene: -; abundance: -; j_gene: TRBJ2-7; v_gene: TRBV9; CDR3nt: TGTGCCAGCAGCGTAGGAGTCCCTCCTACCTACGAGCAGTACTTC; CDR3aa: CASSVGVPPTYEQYF
d_gene: TRBD1; abundance: -; j_gene: TRBJ2-3; v_gene: TRBV25-1; CDR3nt: TGTGCCAGCAGTCCGACCCGGACAGGGGGTGCAGATACGCAGTATTTT; CDR3aa: CASSPTRTGGADTQYF
d_gene: -; abundance: -; j_gene: TRBJ2-7; v_gene: TRBV21-1; CDR3nt: TGTGCCAGCAGCAAGGCGGGACTAGCGAGTTCCTACGAGCAGTACTTC; CDR3aa: CASSKAGLASSYEQYF
d_gene: TRBD2; abundance: -; j_gene: TRBJ2-2; v_gene: TRBV7-2; CDR3nt: TGTGCCAGCAGCGGATGGGCGCGACTAGCGAGGAACACCGGGGAGCTGTTTTTT; CDR3aa: CASSGWARLARNTGELFF
d_gene: TRBD1; abundance: -; j_gene: TRBJ1-4; v_gene: TRBV6-5; CDR3nt: TGTGCCAGCAGCAGGACAGGGCAGAGTGAAAAACTGTTTTTT; CDR3aa: CASSRTGQSEKLFF
d_gene: TRBD1; abundance: -; j_gene: TRBJ2-1; v_gene: TRBV15; CDR3nt: TGTGCCACCAGCAGAGAAGCGGGGACAGGGGGCTCAGGGTTAAAGGATGAGCAGTTCTTC; CDR3aa: CATSREAGTGGSGLKDEQFF
d_gene: TRBD2; abundance: -; j_gene: TRBJ2-5; v_gene: TRBV29-1; CDR3nt: TGCAGCGCCGTGGGGGGGGGAGAGACCCAGTACTTC; CDR3aa: CSAVGGGETQYF
d_gene: TRBD1; abundance: -; j_gene: TRBJ1-2; v_gene: TRBV15; CDR3nt: TGTGCCACCAGCAGAGTTGGGACAGGGGGCAACTATGGCTACACCTTC; CDR3aa: CATSRVGTGGNYGYTF
d_gene: -; abundance: -; j_gene: TRBJ2-2; v_gene: TRBV5-4; CDR3nt: TGTGCCAGCAGCTCCGGGACACAACTGAACACCGGGGAGCTGTTTTTT; CDR3aa: CASSSGTQLNTGELFF
d_gene: TRBD1; abundance: -; j_gene: TRBJ1-1; v_gene: TRBV5-6; CDR3nt: TGTGCCAGCAGCGAGCTGGGACAGAGGAACACTGAAGCTTTCTTT; CDR3aa: CASSELGQRNTEAFF
d_gene: TRBD1; abundance: once; j_gene: TRBJ2-2; v_gene: TRBV5-1; CDR3nt: TGCGCCAGCAGCACCGGACAGGGGGCGTGGAATACCGGGGAGCTGTTTTTT; CDR3aa: CASSTGQGAWNTGELFF
d_gene: -; abundance: once; j_gene: TRBJ1-1; v_gene: TRBV11-3; CDR3nt: TGTGCCAGCAGCTTAGACGGGGCGGGAAACACTGAAGCTTTCTTT; CDR3aa: CASSLDGAGNTEAFF
d_gene: -; abundance: -; j_gene: TRBJ2-4; v_gene: TRBV6-6; CDR3nt: TGTGCCAGCAGTTCCCAGGGGGGTTTTGGCAAAAACATTCAGTACTTC; CDR3aa: CASSSQGGFGKNIQYF
d_gene: -; abundance: few; j_gene: TRBJ2-1; v_gene: TRBV27; CDR3nt: TGTGCCAGCAGTTTCAGGGGCAGCTCCTACAATGAGCAGTTCTTC; CDR3aa: CASSFRGSSYNEQFF
d_gene: -; abundance: -; j_gene: TRBJ2-1; v_gene: TRBV7-2; CDR3nt: TGTGCCAGCAGCCGCGGAGGGGCACCCTCCTACAATGAGCAGTTCTTC; CDR3aa: CASSRGGAPSYNEQFF
d_gene: TRBD1; abundance: -; j_gene: TRBJ2-5; v_gene: TRBV19; CDR3nt: TGTGCCACCCAGGGGGCAGAGACCCAGTACTTC; CDR3aa: CATQGAETQYF
d_gene: TRBD1; abundance: once; j_gene: TRBJ1-2; v_gene: TRBV28; CDR3nt: TGTGCCAGCAGTCAGGGGGCAGGGAACTATGGCTACACCTTC; CDR3aa: CASSQGAGNYGYTF
d_gene: -; abundance: -; j_gene: TRBJ2-1; v_gene: TRBV19; CDR3nt: TGTGCCAGTAGTGAACGGACAGCGAGCTCCTACAATGAGCAGTTCTTC; CDR3aa: CASSERTASSYNEQFF
d_gene: -; abundance: -; j_gene: TRBJ2-7; v_gene: TRBV5-6; CDR3nt: TGTGCCAGCAGCTTGGGGGGGCTTGAGCAGTACTTC; CDR3aa: CASSLGGLEQYF
d_gene: TRBD2; abundance: -; j_gene: TRBJ2-3; v_gene: TRBV6-5; CDR3nt: TGTGCCAGCAGTTCCTTAGCGGGAGGACTCACAGATACGCAGTATTTT; CDR3aa: CASSSLAGGLTDTQYF
d_gene: TRBD1; abundance: -; j_gene: TRBJ2-7; v_gene: TRBV28; CDR3nt: TGTGCCAGCAGTTTACCACAGGGGAGCTCCTACGAGCAGTACTTC; CDR3aa: CASSLPQGSSYEQYF
d_gene: -; abundance: -; j_gene: TRBJ1-2; v_gene: TRBV5-1; CDR3nt: TGCGCCAGCAGCAAAGAAATCAATGGACAGAGCCTGAACTATGGCTACACCTTC; CDR3aa: CASSKEINGQSLNYGYTF
d_gene: -; abundance: -; j_gene: TRBJ2-7; v_gene: TRBV28; CDR3nt: TGTGCCAGCAGTCCCGACAGCTACGAGCAGTACTTC; CDR3aa: CASSPDSYEQYF
d_gene: TRBD1; abundance: once; j_gene: TRBJ2-1; v_gene: TRBV27; CDR3nt: TGTGCCAGCAGTAGACGACAGGGGAGAATAGCTAACTCCTACAATGAGCAGTTCTTC; CDR3aa: CASSRRQGRIANSYNEQFF
d_gene: -; abundance: -; j_gene: TRBJ1-1; v_gene: TRBV5-1; CDR3nt: TGCGCCAGCAGTTCGGGACTAACCGGTGAAGCTTTCTTT; CDR3aa: CASSSGLTGEAFF
d_gene: -; abundance: -; j_gene: TRBJ2-3; v_gene: TRBV7-2; CDR3nt: TGTGCCAGCAGCTCATACGCGGAGGTTGGTGATACGCAGTATTTT; CDR3aa: CASSSYAEVGDTQYF
d_gene: -; abundance: -; j_gene: TRBJ2-7; v_gene: TRBV7-9; CDR3nt: TGTGCCAGCAGCTTAAGCCTGACAGAAGGGACTGAGCAGTACTTC; CDR3aa: CASSLSLTEGTEQYF
d_gene: -; abundance: -; j_gene: TRBJ2-1; v_gene: TRBV29-1; CDR3nt: TGCAGCGTCGGGGGTTTGACATGGGGGGCCTACAATGAGCAGTTCTTC; CDR3aa: CSVGGLTWGAYNEQFF
d_gene: TRBD2; abundance: -; j_gene: TRBJ2-1; v_gene: TRBV27; CDR3nt: TGTGCCAGCAGTTTAAGAACCGGGACTAGCGGGAAAAGGGTCAATGAGCAGTTCTTC; CDR3aa: CASSLRTGTSGKRVNEQFF
d_gene: TRBD2; abundance: -; j_gene: TRBJ2-1; v_gene: TRBV6-1; CDR3nt: TGTGCCAGCAGTGGCCTAGCGGGAGTGTCAGGTGAGCAGTTCTTC; CDR3aa: CASSGLAGVSGEQFF
d_gene: -; abundance: -; j_gene: TRBJ2-2; v_gene: TRBV2; CDR3nt: TGTGCCAGCAGGACTTTCACCGGGGAGCTGTTTTTT; CDR3aa: CASRTFTGELFF
d_gene: TRBD2; abundance: -; j_gene: TRBJ2-7; v_gene: TRBV27; CDR3nt: TGTGCCAGCAGTGCCACTAGCGGGAGTATCTACGAGCAGTACTTC; CDR3aa: CASSATSGSIYEQYF
d_gene: -; abundance: -; j_gene: TRBJ2-2; v_gene: TRBV27; CDR3nt: TGTGCCAGCAGATGGCGGACCGGGGAGCTGTTTTTT; CDR3aa: CASRWRTGELFF
d_gene: -; abundance: -; j_gene: TRBJ1-1; v_gene: TRBV29-1; CDR3nt: TGCAGCGTAGTTCCCCCCAGTGAGAACACTGAAGCTTTCTTT; CDR3aa: CSVVPPSENTEAFF
d_gene: -; abundance: -; j_gene: TRBJ1-1; v_gene: TRBV6-5; CDR3nt: TGTGCCAGCAGTCAAACGGGACAATTGAACACTGAAGCTTTCTTT; CDR3aa: CASSQTGQLNTEAFF
d_gene: TRBD2; abundance: -; j_gene: TRBJ2-5; v_gene: TRBV10-1; CDR3nt: TGCGCCAGCAGTGAGTCGAGCGGGAGTGTTGAGACCCAGTACTTC; CDR3aa: CASSESSGSVETQYF
d_gene: -; abundance: -; j_gene: TRBJ1-4; v_gene: TRBV21-1; CDR3nt: TGTGCCAGCTGTGCGGGGACTACCTTAACTAATGAAAAACTGTTTTTT; CDR3aa: CASCAGTTLTNEKLFF
d_gene: -; abundance: -; j_gene: TRBJ2-1; v_gene: TRBV7-9; CDR3nt: TGTGCCAGCCCCGGGGATGAGCAGTTCTTC; CDR3aa: CASPGDEQFF
d_gene: TRBD1; abundance: -; j_gene: TRBJ2-5; v_gene: TRBV29-1; CDR3nt: TGCAGCGTTGAAGCCTACACCCGGGCAGGGGGCGGGGAGACCCAGTACTTC; CDR3aa: CSVEAYTRAGGGETQYF
d_gene: -; abundance: -; j_gene: TRBJ2-2; v_gene: TRBV19; CDR3nt: TGTGCCAGTAAAACTCGAACCGGGGAGCTGTTTTTT; CDR3aa: CASKTRTGELFF
d_gene: TRBD2; abundance: -; j_gene: TRBJ2-1; v_gene: TRBV29-1; CDR3nt: TGCAGCGTCGTATTACTAGCGGGAGGGCGAGTCGATGAGCAGTTCTTC; CDR3aa: CSVVLLAGGRVDEQFF
d_gene: -; abundance: -; j_gene: TRBJ2-7; v_gene: TRBV19; CDR3nt: TGTGCCAGTACCCAGACCCCAACGGGGGAGCAGTACTTC; CDR3aa: CASTQTPTGEQYF
d_gene: TRBD2; abundance: -; j_gene: TRBJ2-3; v_gene: TRBV27; CDR3nt: TGTGCCAGCAGTTTTGGCGGGAGTATGGATACGCAGTATTTT; CDR3aa: CASSFGGSMDTQYF
d_gene: -; abundance: -; j_gene: TRBJ1-2; v_gene: TRBV29-1; CDR3nt: TGCAGCGTTGGGTCTGAGTTCGGGCAGCAGGGGAGGGGCGGCTACACCTTC; CDR3aa: CSVGSEFGQQGRGGYTF
d_gene: TRBD1; abundance: -; j_gene: TRBJ1-5; v_gene: TRBV18; CDR3nt: TGTGCCAGCTCACCAGACGGGACAGGATGGCAGCCCCAGCATTTT; CDR3aa: CASSPDGTGWQPQHF
d_gene: TRBD2; abundance: -; j_gene: TRBJ2-5; v_gene: TRBV10-3; CDR3nt: TGTGCCATCAGTGAGGGGACTAGCGGGAGGAGATCCCAAGAGACCCAGTACTTC; CDR3aa: CAISEGTSGRRSQETQYF
d_gene: TRBD1; abundance: -; j_gene: TRBJ1-3; v_gene: TRBV28; CDR3nt: TGTGCCAGCAGGACAGGGGCTGGAAACACCATATATTTT; CDR3aa: CASRTGAGNTIYF
d_gene: -; abundance: -; j_gene: TRBJ2-3; v_gene: TRBV11-2; CDR3nt: TGTGCCAGCAGCTGGGGACTCGTTCTACTCACAGATACGCAGTATTTT; CDR3aa: CASSWGLVLLTDTQYF
d_gene: TRBD1; abundance: -; j_gene: TRBJ2-1; v_gene: TRBV5-1; CDR3nt: TGCGCCAGCAGCTTGGGTGGACAGGGCTTCAATGAGCAGTTCTTC; CDR3aa: CASSLGGQGFNEQFF
d_gene: -; abundance: -; j_gene: TRBJ2-2; v_gene: TRBV28; CDR3nt: TGTGCCAGCAGTTTAGCCCACCGGAGCACCGGGGAGCTGTTTTTT; CDR3aa: CASSLAHRSTGELFF
d_gene: TRBD2; abundance: -; j_gene: TRBJ2-5; v_gene: TRBV19; CDR3nt: TGTGCCAGTAGTATCCCGGGACTAGCGGGAGAGACCCAGTACTTC; CDR3aa: CASSIPGLAGETQYF